A single sample gave rise to the 21 T cell receptor beta chains below, sequenced in a study of blood T cell repertoires in COVID-19. Data came from immunoSEQ multiplex PCR; TCRdb stores just in-frame clones and leaves some out. Of 55,000 to 90,000 clones in the sample, approximately 85% were seen once. Source material: peripheral blood. All receptors come from a woman of 80 years or more with active or convalescent COVID-19.

The chain uses TRBV12-3 or TRBV12-4 and TRBJ2-1; D ambiguous. Trimming left V 3 bases short and J 8 bases short, with 5 bases between. The CDR3 is 11 residues long. The CDR3 spells CASSFSYEQFF. CDR3 DNA sequence: TGTGCCAGCAGTTTTTCTTATGAGCAGTTCTTC.

This clone has just a few counts. This chain uses TRBV19 with TRBJ1-3; D remains ambiguous. CDR3 length: 15 residues. Between the trimmed V and J ends, which lost 7 bases and 0 bases, there was a span of 13 bases. CDR1 LNHDA and CDR2 SQIVND come from the germline V gene (reference sequence). The CDR3 DNA follows: TGTGCCAGTATTTCCCTTGGGAGCTCTGGAAACACCATATATTTT. Its protein is CASISLGSSGNTIYF.

The chain has TRBV12-3 or TRBV12-4 and TRBJ2-3; D is unclear. V dropped 3 bases and J dropped 7 bases, with 5 bases sitting between them. The CDR3 totals 11 residues. The CDR3 DNA reads as TGTGCCAGCAGTTTCCTTAATACGCAGTATTTT. Translated: CASSFLNTQYF.

This sequence joins TRBV11-2 and TRBJ2-7, with D maybe TRBD1 (6 bases). Per germline, CDR1 SGHAT and CDR2 FQNNGV. Trimming removed 5 bases at V and 6 bases at J, with 17 bases between. CDR3 length: 14 amino acids. CDR3 sequence reads: CASSLSDRRGEQYF. The CDR3 DNA follows: TGTGCCAGCAGCCTATCCGACAGGCGCGGCGAGCAGTACTTC.

This clone was recorded a few times. As DNA, the CDR3 is TGTGCCAGCAGTCGGGGGATGTACAATGAGCAGTTCTTC. This sequence encodes CASSRGMYNEQFF. The chain employs TRBV27 and TRBJ2-1, with D maybe TRBD2 (6 bases). Trimming took 5 bases from V and 4 from J, leaving 9 bases between them. Per the germline V gene, CDR1 is MNHEY and CDR2 is SMNVEV (reference sequence). The CDR3 totals 13 residues.

The V and J genes are TRBV10-1 and TRBJ1-4; 8 nucleotides align to TRBD1. The CDR3 is 14 amino acids. CDR1 is WNHNN, CDR2 SYGVQD, per germline (reference sequence). V trimming: 3 bases; J trimming: 5 bases; junction bases outside the gene matches: 2. CDR3: CASSEGQGNEKLFF. In nucleotides, the CDR3 is TGCGCCAGCAGTGAAGGACAGGGAAATGAAAAACTGTTTTTT.

This clone was seen a handful of times. This chain joins TRBV10-2 and TRBJ2-6, with D possibly TRBD2 on 6 matching bases. Per the germline V gene, CDR1 is WSHSY and CDR2 is SAAADI. V lost 3 bases to trimming and J lost 2 bases, with 11 bases between them. This CDR3 contains 16 residues. The CDR3 region is CASSDPGGTGANVLTF. CDR3 nucleotides: TGCGCCAGCAGTGACCCCGGGGGAACTGGGGCCAACGTCCTGACTTTC.

This chain connects TRBV12-5 to TRBJ2-7; possibly TRBD2 for D (6 bases). Germline CDR1 is LGHNT and CDR2 is FRNRAP. The V gene lost 3 bases and the J gene lost 0 bases, with 9 bases spanning the gap. The CDR3 has 14 residues. CDR3 region: CASGFGSGSYEQYF. In nucleotides, the CDR3 is TGTGCTAGTGGTTTTGGTAGCGGCTCCTACGAGCAGTACTTC.

This clone was recorded once. The chain uses TRBV29-1 and TRBJ1-4; D possibly corresponds to TRBD1 (5 bases). The V gene's germline CDR1 is SQVTM and CDR2 ANQGSEA. Trimming removed 7 bases from V and 8 bases from J, with 17 bases in between. The CDR3 sequence is 13 residues long. In DNA, the CDR3 is TGCAGCGGCGCCTTAGTGGGGGGGGAAAAACTGTTTTTT. Amino acids: CSGALVGGEKLFF.

The chain links TRBV5-8 to TRBJ2-3; maybe TRBD1 (5 bases). Germline CDR1 and CDR2: SGHTS and YDEGEE. Trimming took off 4 bases at V and 2 bases at J, with 17 bases between the two ends. The CDR3 runs to 16 residues. The CDR3 reads CASSRIFSTVTDTQYF. The CDR3 DNA reads as TGTGCCAGCAGCCGTATATTTTCGACAGTCACAGATACGCAGTATTTT.

This clone was seen only a few times. The chain uses TRBV9 and TRBJ1-3, with 7 nucleotides matching TRBD1. Germline loops: CDR1 SGDLS, CDR2 YYNGEE. CDR3 length: 16 residues. J gave up 2 bases and V 3 bases, and 8 bases lay outside the gene matches. CDR3 DNA: TGTGCCAGCAGCGCCTGGGGCCAGGGGGCTGGAAACACCATATATTTT. It translates to CASSAWGQGAGNTIYF.

The CDR3 is CASRSHGTSQNEQFF. The CDR3 DNA sequence: TGTGCCAGCAGATCCCACGGGACTAGCCAGAATGAGCAGTTCTTC. V and J are TRBV3-1 (or the pseudogene TRBV3-2) and TRBJ2-1, with 9 bases lining up with TRBD2. Germline V gene data show CDR1 as LGHDT and CDR2 as YNNKEL (reference sequence). With V trimmed by 6 bases and J by 7 bases, 10 bases remained unmatched. CDR3 length: 15 residues.

This clone was seen only a few times. V and J are TRBV4-1 and TRBJ2-7; 9 bases fit TRBD2. The V and J ends lost 0 bases and 0 bases, in that order; junction bases with no gene match: 3. CDR3 size: 16 residues. Germline V gene data show CDR1 as MGHRA and CDR2 as YSYEKL. The CDR3 nucleotides read TGCGCCAGCAGCCAAGAGCCACTAGCGGGCTCCTACGAGCAGTACTTC. This sequence encodes CASSQEPLAGSYEQYF.

V gene TRBV30 combines with J gene TRBJ1-3; TRBD1 aligns across 7 bases. There are 13 residues in the CDR3. With V trimmed by 2 bases and J by 2 bases, 0 bases remained unmatched. CDR1 and CDR2 from the germline V gene are GTSNPN and SVGIG (reference sequence). The CDR3 DNA reads as TGTGCCTGGAGTACAGGGGCTGGAAACACCATATATTTT. This encodes CAWSTGAGNTIYF.

J is TRBJ1-6 and V is TRBV11-2; D call uncertain. V lost 2 bases, J lost 14 bases, and 19 bases lay in between. This CDR3 spans 15 amino acids. Germline V lookup: CDR1 SGHAT, CDR2 FQNNGV. Here the CDR3 reads CASSLLRGGKPALHF. CDR3 nucleotides: TGTGCCAGCAGCTTACTGCGGGGAGGAAAACCGGCCCTCCACTTT.

The V and J genes are TRBV30 and TRBJ2-3; no reliable D call. The CDR3 spans 14 residues. Trimming removed 1 base from V and 3 bases from J, with 11 bases in between. Looked up from germline, CDR1 is GTSNPN and CDR2 is SVGIG (reference sequence). This CDR3 is CAWSGLTLTDTQYF. In DNA form, the CDR3 reads TGTGCCTGGAGTGGCCTTACACTAACAGATACGCAGTATTTT.

The V gene is TRBV5-1, the J gene TRBJ1-1, with a possible D match to TRBD1 (5 bases). Germline CDR1 and CDR2: SGHRS and YFSETQ. V was pared by 5 bases and J by 0 bases, with 14 bases between. This CDR3 is 15 amino acids long. CDR3: CASRRSGIMNTEAFF. The CDR3 DNA is TGCGCCAGCAGACGGTCAGGGATTATGAACACTGAAGCTTTCTTT.

This chain links TRBV3-1 (or the pseudogene TRBV3-2) with TRBJ2-5; D remains ambiguous. The CDR3 has 16 residues. The germline gives CDR1 LGHDT, CDR2 YNNKEL (reference sequence). The V end was cut by 1 base, the J end by 5 bases, with 17 bases between. Written as DNA, the CDR3 is TGTGCCAGCAGCCAAGTGGGTGCGGTGGGTTTGGAGACCCAGTACTTC. Amino acids: CASSQVGAVGLETQYF.

The V gene is TRBV24-1, the J gene TRBJ2-7; 7 bases agree with TRBD1. CDR1 KGHDR and CDR2 SFDVKD come from the germline V gene. This CDR3 region has 15 residues. Trimming took 3 bases from V and 5 from J; bases not matched to a gene: 9. The CDR3 sequence: CATSDATGVKDEQYF. The CDR3, as DNA: TGTGCCACCAGTGATGCCACAGGGGTTAAGGACGAGCAGTACTTC.

The chain links TRBV11-3 to TRBJ2-1, with TRBD2 identical over 10 bases. Germline V gene sequence: CDR1 SGHNT, CDR2 YENEEA. Trimming cost V 4 bases and J 3 bases; bases outside gene matches: 9. CDR3 length: 17 residues. The CDR3 sequence: CASSSNFLAGDYNEQFF. CDR3 DNA: TGTGCCAGCAGCTCAAATTTTCTAGCGGGGGACTACAATGAGCAGTTCTTC.

The CDR3 here is CASSYSPASGGSQYF. CDR3 DNA sequence: TGTGCCAGCAGTTACTCTCCGGCTAGCGGGGGGTCGCAGTATTTT. V is TRBV6-2 or TRBV6-3 and J is TRBJ2-3, with 11 bases aligning to TRBD2. Germline V gives CDR1 MNHEY, CDR2 SVGEGT. The CDR3 contains 15 residues. J gave up 10 bases and V 0 bases, and 6 bases lay outside the gene matches.